This TCR beta chain originates from a study of cytomegalovirus exposure and HLA in healthy donors (dated by TCRdb to 2015 to 2018). A note on the overall study: According to an earlier analysis of around 600 of the donors, 200 million or so T cells yielded 117 million unique TCR beta sequences and approximately 300 Gb of sequence data. An early release covering approximately 600 HLA-typed donors comprised about 310 gigabases of sequencing data and 85 million or so unique TCR sequences. The genetic ancestry cluster associated with self-reported Caucasian donors included approximately 85% of the 398 genotyped donors. The study was designed to test whether signatures of past pathogen exposure could be identified by cataloging public T cell receptors. Using immunosequencing, the study profiled T cell repertoires from 666 subjects and related those repertoires to cytomegalovirus serostatus. Besides the first cohort of under 700 subjects, a separate validation cohort made up of 120 different subjects was used. The study combined high-throughput TCR immunosequencing, statistical association of individual TCRs with disease status, and machine learning to predict cytomegalovirus infection status. In a later analysis, previously published TCR beta repertoires from some 640 donors were re-analyzed and high-resolution HLA genotyping was added so that TCR occurrence patterns could be studied. The later analysis used no new phenotypic data to find candidate immune exposures, relying instead on TCR beta sequences and their occurrence across donors. In an earlier analysis of several hundred of the donors, high-throughput TCR beta sequencing was used to judge whether each TCR beta V gene segment behaved as functional or pseudogenic. Donor age, sex, ethnicity and CMV serostatus were collected together with the repertoire data. In a later genetic analysis, genome-wide SNP genotypes for about 55% of the 666 donors were used, and that subset was treated as a discovery cohort. Every repertoire in the discovery cohort had been generated on one and the same sequencing platform. Class I and class II HLA loci were covered by the typing at four-digit resolution. The number of typed donors differed by locus: about 620-640 for A, B, C, DRB1 and DQB1; 522 for DQA1; over 600 for DPA1; and 450 to 480 for DPB1. Roughly five DR-DQ haplotypes were handled as single units for association and clustering because linkage in the cohort was strong. Across 398 genotyped donors of the cohort, an average of roughly 200,000 unique TCR beta nucleotide sequences per donor were sequenced, and 15% to 20% of those sequences were non-productive. The paper's findings and limits, for the study overall: A further reported finding was that TCR beta sequences accurately predicted the HLA-A and HLA-B alleles for most subjects in the first cohort. In a later genetic analysis, fewer N-insertions in productive TCRs were reported among donors in an Asian-associated ancestry cluster than the approximately 710-donor mean. A total of about 180 TCR beta chains were listed by the study as associated with cytomegalovirus. According to a later analysis, parvovirus B19, influenza, CMV and Epstein-Barr virus appeared linked to several top co-occurrence clusters. Linkage disequilibrium might explain the correlated functional status among segregating V segments, but an unknown experimental factor could not be excluded. Most TCR sequences were observed very rarely across donors, whereas some public TCRs were present in many individuals. The 87-base-pair reads could not distinguish some IMGT-functional V segments, including TRBV6-2 and TRBV6-3, so those segments were excluded. Because counts were too low, roughly 17 rarely observed V segments, including chromosome 9 orphons, were left out of the earlier analysis of 500 to 650 of the donors. Sequencing depth was assumed to be roughly uniform across donors in the presence/absence analyses, though that assumption may not hold. Compared with equally common non-associated chains, HLA-associated TCR beta chains in a later analysis were more clonally expanded and had lower generation probabilities. In a later analysis, TCR association rates were found to vary across HLA loci, with the most associated TCRs seen for DRB1 alleles and the fewest for HLA-C alleles. The cohort was sequenced for TCR beta chains only, and without alpha or paired-chain data the features that could be detected were limited. When HLA alleles, especially DR and DQ, strongly co-occurred, attributing TCR associations to individual alleles was difficult. In a later analysis, over 15,000 TCR beta sequences were associated with specific HLA alleles at a false discovery rate of 0.05. It was suggested by the authors that the approach could potentially be generalized to other disease states and immunological phenotypes. Immune exposure information for the cohort was limited to CMV serostatus. In a later genetic analysis, a missense DCLRE1C variant was associated with V-gene and J-gene trimming of TCR beta chains, and the association was replicated in an independent cohort. Broadly in line with IMGT annotations, most TCR beta V segments showed up in productive rearrangements about 87% or about 30% of the time in an earlier analysis of 450 to 600 of the donors. In vitro tests confirmed that a few of the cytomegalovirus-associated TCR beta chains recognize cytomegalovirus antigens. According to a later analysis, most CMV-associated TCR beta chains appeared to be HLA-restricted, and the HLA associations seemed to be driven largely by CMV exposure. In both the original and validation cohorts, the classifier was reported to diagnose cytomegalovirus status with high specificity and sensitivity. Because HLA typing was unavailable for some donors at each locus, only the typed subset was used in association tests. The sequencing pipeline was judged likely to have produced a cluster of highly shared sequence variants as a technical artifact.

In regard to this clone: Its antigen remains unidentified.

The library was generated by the immunoSEQ multiplex PCR assay. A mixture of 60 forward primers for TCR Vbeta segments and 13 reverse primers for TCR Jbeta segments was used in the multiplex PCR. A multiplex PCR assay on genomic DNA amplified the CDR3 region of rearranged TCR beta genes. On the Illumina HiSeq System, the amplified TCR beta libraries were sequenced as 87-base-pair reads. For the original study's pipeline: A later analysis counted about 76 million unique TCR beta chains across the 670 or so repertoires, and about 10 million of these chains were shared by at least two donors. To remove PCR and sequencing errors, raw reads were error-corrected and collapsed into unique sequences using a nearest-neighbor algorithm that merged closely related sequences. Alignment of CDR3 sequences to IMGT reference sequences was used to assign V, D and J gene segments. For a sequence to be retained, at least a six-nucleotide match to both a V gene segment and a J gene segment was required. Rearrangements were called productive when the CDR3 lacked stop codons and stayed in frame with V and J; all others were non-productive. CDR3 was defined according to IMGT convention as the region running from the second conserved V-encoded cysteine to the conserved J-encoded phenylalanine. The earlier analysis of 587 of the donors excluded sequences that lacked an unambiguous match to a single V gene segment. An earlier analysis of a few hundred of the donors classified V segments as functional when productive rearrangements were above 56.7% and as segregating when the standard deviation between donors was above 5%. To diagnose cytomegalovirus status from the catalog of TCR beta chain sequences, a statistical classification framework was built. In a later analysis, V and J genes were assigned by comparing TCR nucleotide sequences against IMGT/GENE-DB human TR gene sequences. Using the TCRdist pipeline, a later analysis assigned CDR3 sequences along with most-parsimonious VDJ recombination scenarios. In a later analysis, each TCR beta chain was defined by its CDR3 amino acid sequence together with its V-gene family, and reads without a unique V-gene family were excluded. To address suspected cross-contamination and a sequencing artifact, a later analysis removed 592 highly shared, low-generation-probability nucleotide sequences. A later analysis calculated a clonal expansion index for each public chain from normalized within-repertoire ranks of inferred template counts. A later analysis computed generation probabilities with a VDJ recombination model fitted to out-of-frame rearrangements, and checked the results against IGoR. In a later analysis, hypergeometric tests were used to score TCR-TCR, TCR-HLA and TCR-CMV co-occurrence, with a repertoire-size bias correction applied to TCR pairs. To estimate false discovery rates, a later analysis permuted the HLA or CMV assignments 20 times. In a later analysis, co-occurring TCRs were grouped using DBSCAN, with TCRdist sequence similarity added in when clustering inside HLA-allele-positive subsets. Repertoires with fewer than 30,000 or more than 120,000 public chains, plus five repertoires with anomalous nucleotide sharing, were excluded from co-occurrence clustering. TCRdb took this table from immuneACCESS and kept in-frame rearrangements with V and J called. Such tables lack part of the clones; where checked against another copy, unresolved V genes explain under half of the gap, and the rest is unexplained. V, J and clone size are those of that table, while D and trimming were read from the DNA. The sample's own table lists under 130,000 clones. Of the sample, about 3% falls within the top ten clones.

According to the germline V gene, CDR1 reads KGHSH and CDR2 reads LQKENI. The CDR3 sequence holds 16 residues, the cysteine and phenylalanine included. Solely the CDR3 DNA is kept, with 48 bases framed from the first base. Ends trimmed: V by 1 base, J by 6 bases; bases unmatched to a gene: 8. The cohort comprised 710 or so healthy bone marrow donors. At the time of sampling, every cohort member was nominally healthy, though immune exposures that went unrecorded were likely present. The donor was CMV seronegative and belonged to the group of under 400 seronegative cohort members. A peripheral blood sample was collected from each donor, and TCR beta sequencing was performed on peripheral blood mononuclear cells. Genomic DNA was extracted from the blood cell samples with the Qiagen DNeasy Blood Extraction Kit.

Sequences were obtained from PBMCs. The rearranged segments are TRBV18 and TRBJ2-1, and 8 bases in between align with TRBD2. The origin of this receptor is a man aged 35 to 55 in good health and CMV-seronegative. CDR3 region: CASSPRSSGRSNEQFF. The nucleotide sequence is given as TGTGCCAGCTCACCACGATCCAGCGGGAGAAGCAATGAGCAGTTCTTC. The full variable domain, with segments outside the CDR3 supplied by the reference TRBV18 and TRBJ2-1 proteins, appears as NAGVMQNPRHLVRRRGQEARLRCSPMKGHSHVYWYRQLPEEGLKFMVYLQKENIIDESGMPKERFSAEFPKEGPSILRIQQVVRGDSAAYFCASSPRSSGRSNEQFFGPGTRLTVL.